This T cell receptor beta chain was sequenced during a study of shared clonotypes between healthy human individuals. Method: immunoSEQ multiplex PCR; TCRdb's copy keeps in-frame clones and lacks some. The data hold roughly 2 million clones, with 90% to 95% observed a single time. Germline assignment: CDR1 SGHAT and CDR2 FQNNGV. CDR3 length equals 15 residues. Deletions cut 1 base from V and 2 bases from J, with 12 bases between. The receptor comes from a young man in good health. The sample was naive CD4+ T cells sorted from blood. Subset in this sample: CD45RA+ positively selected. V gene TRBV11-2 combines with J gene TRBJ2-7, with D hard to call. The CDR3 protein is CASSLVVSGTYEQYF. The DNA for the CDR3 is TGTGCCAGCAGCTTAGTCGTTTCCGGAACCTACGAGCAGTACTTC.